These 19 T cell receptor beta chains share one sample of origin, sequenced in a study of T cell responses to AZD1222 COVID-19 vaccine. The method was immunoSEQ multiplex PCR; TCRdb's version includes in-frame clones alone and lacks a portion of them. The sample carries about 86,000 clones, roughly nine tenths recorded once. The input for sequencing was peripheral blood, taken on day 0 of AZD1222 vaccination. All receptors derive from an adult in good health.

The genes are TRBV4-2 and TRBJ2-7; 10 nucleotides line up with TRBD2. Germline trimming cut 0 bases from V and 4 bases from J; bases unmatched to any gene: 9. This CDR3 is built from 17 residues. Per germline, CDR1 LGHNA and CDR2 YNFKEQ. The CDR3 nucleotides are TGTGCCAGCAGCCAAGAAGGTCCGGGACTAGCGCTATACGAGCAGTACTTC. Encoded protein: CASSQEGPGLALYEQYF.

V usage is TRBV19 and J usage is TRBJ1-5, with no clear D. This CDR3 comprises 15 residues. The germline V and J ends were trimmed by 0 bases and 0 bases, with 6 bases remaining between them. Germline CDR1 LNHDA, CDR2 SQIVND (reference sequence). This CDR3 is CASSIEEYSNQPQHF. CDR3 bases: TGTGCCAGTAGTATAGAGGAGTATAGCAATCAGCCCCAGCATTTT.

V and J are TRBV7-8 and TRBJ2-5, with TRBD1 as a possible D gene (6 bases). The V gene lost 5 bases and the J gene lost 4 bases, with 14 bases spanning the gap. Germline V lookup: CDR1 SGHVS, CDR2 FQNEAQ. There are 14 residues in the CDR3. CDR3 protein: CASSLWTEGETQYF. Here the CDR3 DNA reads TGTGCCAGCAGCCTATGGACAGAAGGAGAGACCCAGTACTTC. The variable domain in full, with the rest retrieved from reference TRBV7-8 and TRBJ2-5, is GAGVSQSPRYKVAKRGQDVALRCDPISGHVSLFWYQQALGQGPEFLTYFQNEAQLDKSGLPSDRFFAERPEGSVSTLKIQRTQQEDSAVYLCASSLWTEGETQYFGPGTRLLVL.

The chain employs TRBV12-3 or TRBV12-4 and TRBJ2-5; weak D call: TRBD1 (7 bases). V shed 6 bases and J shed 5 bases, with 13 bases lying between them. This CDR3 region has 13 residues. For the CDR3, the DNA is TGTGCCAGCAGCCATGGAGGGGGCGAGACCCAGTACTTC. It codes for CASSHGGGETQYF.

This rearrangement joins TRBV6-5 to TRBJ2-2; 12 bases are shared with TRBD1. Trimming at V came to 6 bases and at J to 9 bases, leaving 8 bases not matched to a gene. The CDR3 extends over 15 amino acids. Germline CDR1 is MNHEY and CDR2 is SVGAGI. This chain's CDR3 is CASRSGTGGYRELFF. CDR3 DNA sequence: TGTGCCAGCAGATCCGGGACAGGGGGCTATAGGGAGCTGTTTTTT.

V gene TRBV11-3 combines with J gene TRBJ2-1; no reliable D call. Germline loops: CDR1 SGHNT, CDR2 YENEEA. V was shortened by 1 base and J by 7 bases, with 8 bases between the two germline ends. This CDR3 contains 13 residues. The CDR3 region has the DNA TGTGCCAGCAGCTTAGCCCCAGCAAATGAGCAGTTCTTC. Protein sequence: CASSLAPANEQFF.

The gene calls are TRBV11-2 and TRBJ2-5; 8 positions match TRBD1. Germline lookup yields CDR1 SGHAT and CDR2 FQNNGV. With V trimmed by 4 bases and J by 4 bases, 2 bases remained unmatched. The CDR3 totals 13 residues. The CDR3 is CASSSDRGETQYF. CDR3 DNA: TGTGCCAGCAGCTCCGACAGGGGAGAGACCCAGTACTTC.

The V call is TRBV12-3 or TRBV12-4, the J call TRBJ1-1; no reliable D call. This CDR3 contains 13 residues. V was cut by 3 bases and J by 2 bases, with 7 bases left in between. This chain's CDR3 is CASSLIQNTEAFF. The CDR3 region has the DNA TGTGCCAGCAGTTTGATCCAAAACACTGAAGCTTTCTTT.

This chain uses TRBV28 with TRBJ1-1; 7 positions agree with TRBD1. Germline-derived CDR1 and CDR2 are MDHEN and SYDVKM. J lost 6 bases, V lost 5 bases, and 12 bases had no gene match. The CDR3 extends over 15 amino acids. The CDR3 is CASSLDRDLGAEAFF. CDR3 DNA: TGTGCCAGCAGTCTAGACAGGGACTTGGGCGCTGAAGCTTTCTTT. Together with reference TRBV28 and TRBJ1-1, the CDR3 gives the full variable domain: DVKVTQSSRYLVKRTGEKVFLECVQDMDHENMFWYRQDPGLGLRLIYFSYDVKMKEKGDIPEGYSVSREKKERFSLILESASTNQTSMYLCASSLDRDLGAEAFFGQGTRLTVV.

The gene calls are TRBV7-9 and TRBJ1-5, with a possible D match to TRBD1 (5 bases). The germline V and J ends were trimmed by 1 base and 0 bases, with 13 bases remaining between them. The CDR3 extends over 17 amino acids. From germline, CDR1 is SEHNR and CDR2 FQNEAQ (reference sequence). The CDR3 loop is CASSLGSLGGSNQPQHF. The DNA for the CDR3 is TGTGCCAGCAGCTTAGGGAGCCTCGGGGGTAGCAATCAGCCCCAGCATTTT.

The V gene is TRBV2, the J gene TRBJ2-1, with D possibly TRBD2 on 6 matching bases. Trimming took off 5 bases at V and 4 bases at J, with 15 bases between the two ends. Germline CDR1 SNHLY, CDR2 FYNNEI. The CDR3 extends over 15 amino acids. The CDR3 nucleotides read TGTGCCAGCAGTCCTTCCGGGGGAGCTTACAATGAGCAGTTCTTC. It codes for CASSPSGGAYNEQFF.

This chain joins TRBV5-8 and TRBJ2-2; 10 nucleotides line up with TRBD1. V shed 4 bases and J 4 bases; nucleotides not matched to a gene: 4. The CDR3 is made up of 15 amino acids. From germline, CDR1 is SGHTS and CDR2 YDEGEE. The DNA for the CDR3 is TGTGCCAGCAGCGAGGGACAGGGGACCACCGGGGAGCTGTTTTTT. It is translated as CASSEGQGTTGELFF.

This clone was seen just once. CDR3 nucleotides: TGTGCCAGTCGGCTAGCGGGAGGCACCGGGGAGCTGTTTTTT. Protein: CASRLAGGTGELFF. The chain combines TRBV7-3 with TRBJ2-2; 11 bases fit TRBD2. CDR1 is SGHTA and CDR2 is FQGTGA in the germline V gene. This CDR3 contains 14 residues. The ends lost 9 bases at V and 4 bases at J; junction bases unmatched: 4. Together with reference TRBV7-3 and TRBJ2-2, the CDR3 gives the full variable domain: GAGVSQTPSNKVTEKGKYVELRCDPISGHTALYWYRQSLGQGPEFLIYFQGTGAADDSGLPNDRFFAVRPEGSVSTLKIQRTERGDSAVYLCASRLAGGTGELFFGEGSRLTVL.

This chain joins TRBV19 and TRBJ2-3; 7 bases are shared with TRBD2. Germline assignment: CDR1 LNHDA and CDR2 SQIVND (reference sequence). CDR3 length: 16 residues. After removal of 3 bases from V and 3 bases from J, the junction contained 9 bases not matched to a gene. CDR3 protein: CASSMVGGGWTDTQYF. CDR3 coding DNA: TGTGCCAGTAGTATGGTTGGGGGGGGGTGGACAGATACGCAGTATTTT.

The chain uses TRBV28 and TRBJ2-3, with a tentative D call TRBD1 (6 bases). Germline V gives CDR1 MDHEN, CDR2 SYDVKM. Trimming took 3 bases from V and 5 from J, leaving 15 bases between them. The CDR3 runs to 15 residues. CDR3 protein: CASSFRDTRGDTQYF. CDR3 coding DNA: TGTGCCAGCAGTTTCCGGGACACCCGTGGAGATACGCAGTATTTT.

V usage is TRBV4-2 and J usage is TRBJ1-1; no clear D. This CDR3 contains 15 residues. Germline V gives CDR1 LGHNA, CDR2 YNFKEQ. Trimming stripped 8 bases from V and 1 base from J, with 17 bases between. Written as DNA, the CDR3 is TGTGCCAGCGGCAGGACGGAGGGAAGGAACACTGAAGCTTTCTTT. Its protein is CASGRTEGRNTEAFF.

The chain combines TRBV19 with TRBJ2-7, with TRBD2 matching 14 bases. The germline V gene encodes CDR1 LNHDA and CDR2 SQIVND (reference sequence). V dropped 4 bases and J dropped 1; count of bases not matched to a gene: 6. CDR3 length equals 17 residues. This CDR3 reads CASSTGTSGSVSYEQYF. In DNA form, the CDR3 reads TGTGCCAGTAGTACGGGGACTAGCGGGAGTGTATCCTACGAGCAGTACTTC.

This sequence joins TRBV27 and TRBJ2-2; D might be TRBD1 or TRBD2, each matching 6 bases. Trimming shortened V by 5 bases and J by 7 bases, and 14 bases separated the two germline ends. The germline gives CDR1 MNHEY, CDR2 SMNVEV (reference sequence). This CDR3 region has 14 residues. CDR3 loop: CASSTLGGHGELFF. The CDR3 nucleotides are TGTGCCAGCAGTACCTTAGGGGGGCACGGGGAGCTGTTTTTT.

The chain's CDR3 is CASSPPRARVLETQYF. CDR3 nucleotides: TGTGCCAGCTCACCACCTAGGGCGCGAGTTCTTGAGACCCAGTACTTC. V usage is TRBV18 and J usage is TRBJ2-5; D unresolved. CDR3 length: 16 residues. Trimming stripped 0 bases from V and 5 bases from J, with 16 bases between. Germline CDR1 is KGHSH and CDR2 is LQKENI. The entire variable domain, with the rest obtained from reference TRBV18 and TRBJ2-5, is as follows: NAGVMQNPRHLVRRRGQEARLRCSPMKGHSHVYWYRQLPEEGLKFMVYLQKENIIDESGMPKERFSAEFPKEGPSILRIQQVVRGDSAAYFCASSPPRARVLETQYFGPGTRLLVL.